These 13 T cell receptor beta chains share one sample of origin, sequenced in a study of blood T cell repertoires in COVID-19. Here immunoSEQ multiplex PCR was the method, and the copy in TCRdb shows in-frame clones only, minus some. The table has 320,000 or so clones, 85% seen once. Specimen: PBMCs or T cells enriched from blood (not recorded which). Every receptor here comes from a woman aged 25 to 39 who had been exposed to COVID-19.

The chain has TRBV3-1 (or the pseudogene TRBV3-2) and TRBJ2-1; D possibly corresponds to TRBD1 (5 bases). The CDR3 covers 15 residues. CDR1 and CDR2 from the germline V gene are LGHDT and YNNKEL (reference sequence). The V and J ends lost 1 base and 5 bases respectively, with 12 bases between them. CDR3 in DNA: TGTGCCAGCAGCCAAGCGATGCAGGGCCACAATGAGCAGTTCTTC. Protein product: CASSQAMQGHNEQFF.

CDR3 region: CASSVATEGNTIYF. CDR3 DNA sequence: TGTGCCAGCAGCGTAGCTACAGAAGGAAACACCATATATTTT. The chain carries TRBV9 and TRBJ1-3; D remains ambiguous. The CDR3 runs 14 residues. Trimming cost V 0 bases and J 4 bases, with 8 bases left between them. Germline CDR1 SGDLS, CDR2 YYNGEE.

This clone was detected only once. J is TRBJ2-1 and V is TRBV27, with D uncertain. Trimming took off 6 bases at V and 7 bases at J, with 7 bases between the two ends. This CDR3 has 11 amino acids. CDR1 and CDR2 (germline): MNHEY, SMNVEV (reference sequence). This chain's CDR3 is CASRSLNEQFF. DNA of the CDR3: TGTGCCAGCAGGAGTCTGAATGAGCAGTTCTTC.

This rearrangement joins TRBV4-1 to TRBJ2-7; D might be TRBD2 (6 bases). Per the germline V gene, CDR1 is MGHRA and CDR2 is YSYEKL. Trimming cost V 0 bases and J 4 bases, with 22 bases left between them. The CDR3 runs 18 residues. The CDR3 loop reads CASSQEGGRSGSLYEQYF. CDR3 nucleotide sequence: TGCGCCAGCAGCCAAGAGGGGGGACGTAGCGGAAGTCTATACGAGCAGTACTTC.

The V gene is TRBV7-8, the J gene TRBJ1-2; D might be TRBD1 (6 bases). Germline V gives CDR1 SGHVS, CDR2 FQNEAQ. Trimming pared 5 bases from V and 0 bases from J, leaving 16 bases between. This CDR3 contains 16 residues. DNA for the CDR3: TGTGCCAGCAGCCCCCATTCAGGGGAAACTAACTATGGCTACACCTTC. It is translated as CASSPHSGETNYGYTF.

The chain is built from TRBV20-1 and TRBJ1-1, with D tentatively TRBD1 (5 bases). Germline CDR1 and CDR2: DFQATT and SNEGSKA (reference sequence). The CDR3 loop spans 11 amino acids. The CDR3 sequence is CSTREYTEAFF. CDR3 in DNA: TGCAGCACCAGGGAATACACTGAAGCTTTCTTT.

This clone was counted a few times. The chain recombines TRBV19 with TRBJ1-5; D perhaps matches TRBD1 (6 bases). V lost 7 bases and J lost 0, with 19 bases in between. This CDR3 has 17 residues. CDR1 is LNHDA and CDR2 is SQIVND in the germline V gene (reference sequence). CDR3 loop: CASNGGGQLYSNQPQHF. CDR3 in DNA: TGTGCCAGTAATGGGGGGGGGCAGCTCTATAGCAATCAGCCCCAGCATTTT.

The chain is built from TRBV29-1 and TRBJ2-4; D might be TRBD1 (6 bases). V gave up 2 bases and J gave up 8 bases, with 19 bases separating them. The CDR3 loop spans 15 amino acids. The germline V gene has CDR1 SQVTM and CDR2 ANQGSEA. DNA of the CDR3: TGCAGCGTTGAACGACAGGCCCGTGGGGTATACATTCAGTACTTC. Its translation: CSVERQARGVYIQYF.

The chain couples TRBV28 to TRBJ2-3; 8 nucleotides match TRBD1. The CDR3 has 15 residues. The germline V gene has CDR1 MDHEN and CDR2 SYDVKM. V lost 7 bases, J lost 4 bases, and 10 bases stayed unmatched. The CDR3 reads CASKTGANGADTQYF. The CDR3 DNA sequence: TGTGCCAGCAAGACAGGGGCTAATGGGGCAGATACGCAGTATTTT.

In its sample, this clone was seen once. The CDR3 spells CASSAGGPGETQYF. The CDR3 nucleotides read TGTGCCAGCAGCGCGGGGGGGCCAGGGGAGACCCAGTACTTC. The chain has TRBV9 and TRBJ2-5, with 8 bases matching TRBD2. Germline CDR1 SGDLS, CDR2 YYNGEE. V shed 3 bases and J 5 bases; nucleotides not matched to a gene: 6. The CDR3 totals 14 residues. The full variable domain, rest sourced from reference TRBV9 and TRBJ2-5, is DSGVTQTPKHLITATGQRVTLRCSPRSGDLSVYWYQQSLDQGLQFLIQYYNGEERAKGNILERFSAQQFPDLHSELNLSSLELGDSALYFCASSAGGPGETQYFGPGTRLLVL.

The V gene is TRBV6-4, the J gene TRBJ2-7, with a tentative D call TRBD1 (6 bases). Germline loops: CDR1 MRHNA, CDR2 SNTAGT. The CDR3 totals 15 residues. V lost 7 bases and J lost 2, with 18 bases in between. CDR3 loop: CASNRVFTTTYEQYF. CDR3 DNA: TGTGCCAGCAACAGGGTTTTTACCACTACCTACGAGCAGTACTTC.

The CDR3 nucleotides are TGTGCCAGTAGTGGCATAGGGGTCACTGAAGCTTTCTTT. Protein product: CASSGIGVTEAFF. This chain joins TRBV19 and TRBJ1-1; a weak D match, TRBD1 (5 bases). Trimming cost V 5 bases and J 4 bases, with 11 bases left between them. CDR1 is LNHDA, CDR2 SQIVND, per germline (reference sequence). The CDR3 length is 13 residues.

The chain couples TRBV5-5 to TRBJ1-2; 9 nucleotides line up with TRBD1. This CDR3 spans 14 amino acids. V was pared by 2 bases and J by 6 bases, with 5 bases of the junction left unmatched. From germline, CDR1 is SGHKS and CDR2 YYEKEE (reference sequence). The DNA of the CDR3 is TGTGCCAGCAGCTTACAGGGGGCGATGGATGGCTACACCTTC. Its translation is CASSLQGAMDGYTF.